The T cell receptor beta chain under discussion was sequenced for a study of cytomegalovirus exposure and HLA in healthy donors. The PCR made use of 60 Vbeta and 13 Jbeta primers. The assay was immunoSEQ multiplex PCR, and TCRdb's table has in-frame clones only and misses some. The table has about 180,000 clones, approximately 88% seen once. Trimming removed 0 bases at V and 4 bases at J, with 7 bases between. The CDR3 extends over 13 amino acids. Germline V gives CDR1 SGHNT, CDR2 YYREEE (reference sequence). This chain connects TRBV5-4 to TRBJ2-5; D unresolved. Sequences were obtained from PBMCs. This receptor was obtained from a boy younger than 10 in good health and CMV-seronegative. The CDR3 region is CASSLAARETQYF. In nucleotides, the CDR3 is TGTGCCAGCAGCTTGGCGGCTAGAGAGACCCAGTACTTC.